A single T cell receptor (beta chain) is shown here with its context. The method was immunoSEQ multiplex PCR; TCRdb's version includes in-frame clones alone and lacks a portion of them. The table has 70,000 to 75,000 clones, roughly nine tenths seen once. This record comes from a study of resident and recirculating memory T cells in vitiligo. CDR3 length equals 15 residues. J gave up 6 bases and V 2 bases, and 3 bases lay outside the gene matches. Germline CDR1 reads KGHSH; CDR2 reads LQKENI. The receptor's source is a male donor with vitiligo. The chain joins TRBV18 to TRBJ2-2; TRBD1 matches 10 bases. The sample was blood. The CDR3 is CASSPRQGAAGELFF. In nucleotides, the CDR3 is TGTGCCAGCTCACCAAGACAGGGGGCCGCCGGGGAGCTGTTTTTT.